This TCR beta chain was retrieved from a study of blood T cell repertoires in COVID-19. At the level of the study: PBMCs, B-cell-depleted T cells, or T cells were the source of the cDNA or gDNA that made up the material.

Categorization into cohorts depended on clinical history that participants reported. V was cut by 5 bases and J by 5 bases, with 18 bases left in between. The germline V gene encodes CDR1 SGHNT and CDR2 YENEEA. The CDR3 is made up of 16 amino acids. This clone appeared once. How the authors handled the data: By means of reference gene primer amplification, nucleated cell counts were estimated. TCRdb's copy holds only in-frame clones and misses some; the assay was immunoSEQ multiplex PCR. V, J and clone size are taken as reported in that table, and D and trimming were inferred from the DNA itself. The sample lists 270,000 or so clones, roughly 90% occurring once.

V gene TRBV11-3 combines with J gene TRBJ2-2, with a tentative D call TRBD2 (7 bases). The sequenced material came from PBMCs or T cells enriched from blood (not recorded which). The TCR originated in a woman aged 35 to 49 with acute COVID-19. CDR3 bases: TGTGCCAGCAGCCCCCGGGGGCGCGGGGGAACCGGGGAGCTGTTTTTT. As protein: CASSPRGRGGTGELFF.